The 9 T cell receptor beta chains listed next were all sequenced from one sample in a study of tumor and adjacent non-tumor tissue in lung cancer. A modified ARM-PCR protocol with three rounds of nested PCR amplified TCRbeta. One entry per CDR3 protein results from TCRdb running MiXCR on the multiplex PCR reads. The profile shows 90,000 to 120,000 distinct CDR3 sequences, more than 55% of them singletons. RNA was extracted from bulk tissue without any cell sorting. This non-tumor lung sample came from over 3 cm beyond the tumor edge. The source material was distant non-tumor lung tissue. The source of these receptors is a man aged 30 to 39 with non-small cell lung cancer.

In its sample, this clonotype was seen a few times. A much larger clonotype is one base distant, so this may be a read error. V is TRBV20-1 and J is TRBJ1-1; D remains ambiguous. In germline, CDR1 is DFQATT, CDR2 SNEGSKA (reference sequence). The CDR3 sequence is 15 residues long. Trimming left V 5 bases short and J 3 bases short, with 19 bases between. DNA for the CDR3: TGCAGTGCTTCCCGACCGGCGGGCAGAGACACTGAAGCTTTCTTT. This codes for CSASRPAGRDTEAFF.

In this sample, this clonotype turned up a few times. As the CDR3 is not closed by the conserved phenylalanine or tryptophan, this likely results from a read error. This chain joins TRBV4-1 and TRBJ1-1; D is undetermined. Per the germline V gene, CDR1 is MGHRA and CDR2 is YSYEKL. The CDR3 is made up of 13 amino acids. For the CDR3, the DNA is TGCGCCAGCATCCAAGATGGGCACAACGAAGCTTTCTTA. Protein sequence: CASIQDGHNEAFL.

The V call is TRBV6-6, the J call TRBJ2-2; D not certain. Deletions cut 5 bases from V and 1 base from J, with 11 bases between. Germline values: CDR1 MNHNY, CDR2 SVGAGI (reference sequence). This CDR3 contains 15 residues. The CDR3 DNA is TGTGCCAGCAGTGCAAAGACATGGAACACCGGGGAGCTGTTTTTT. Encoded protein: CASSAKTWNTGELFF.

A remark on this clonotype: Since a much larger clone is just one base distant, this may be a read error. The chain links TRBV11-2 to TRBJ2-3; 12 bases are a match to TRBD2. Germline values: CDR1 SGHAT, CDR2 FQNNGV. CDR3 length equals 15 residues. CDR3 nucleotide sequence: TGTGCCAGCAGCGCTAGCGGGAGGGCCATAGATATGCAGTATTTT. Protein: CASSASGRAIDMQYF.

The gene calls are TRBV11-2 and TRBJ2-7; no clear D gene. The ends were cut back, 2 bases at V and 2 bases at J, with 10 bases in the middle. The germline CDR1 and CDR2 sequences are SGHAT and FQNNGV. The CDR3 is made up of 14 amino acids. CDR3 region: CASSLHSSPYEQYF. In DNA form, the CDR3 reads TGTGCCAGCAGCTTACACAGTTCACCCTACGAGCAGTACTTC.

This clonotype has a count of ten or more. This chain connects TRBV12-3 or TRBV12-4 to TRBJ2-1, with D unresolved. The CDR3 loop spans 13 amino acids. V lost 3 bases to trimming and J lost 4 bases, with 7 bases between them. In nucleotides, the CDR3 is TGTGCCAGCAGTTTTGTCTCTTACAATGAGCAGTTCTTC. This sequence encodes CASSFVSYNEQFF.

A note on this clonotype: This may be a read error: a much more frequent sequence differs by one nucleotide. The chain links TRBV6-5 to TRBJ1-5; no definite D call. CDR1 and CDR2 from the germline V gene are MNHEY and SVGAGI. The CDR3 extends over 13 amino acids. In DNA, the CDR3 is TGTGCCAGCAGTTGGGGTAGCAATCAGCTCCAGCATTTT. Translating it yields CASSWGSNQLQHF.

This clonotype was picked up many times. The J gene is TRBJ1-2, the V gene TRBV6-5; TRBD1 agrees at 10 bases. The CDR3 is 15 amino acids. V trimming: 5 bases; J trimming: 3 bases; junction bases outside the gene matches: 6. Germline assignment: CDR1 MNHEY and CDR2 SVGAGI. The CDR3 protein is CASSDPGTGDYGYTF. The CDR3 DNA is TGTGCCAGCAGTGACCCCGGGACAGGGGACTATGGCTACACCTTC.

This clonotype has at least ten counts. A single base separates this from a much larger clone, so it may be a read error. The J gene is TRBJ2-1, the V gene TRBV11-2, with a tentative D call TRBD1 (6 bases). The CDR3 loop spans 15 amino acids. Trimming cost V 5 bases and J 2 bases, with 13 bases left between them. Germline CDR1 is SGHAT and CDR2 is FQNNGV. The CDR3 sequence is CASSPGELTYNEQFF. The CDR3 DNA sequence: TGTGCCAGCAGCCCAGGGGAGTTAACCTACAATGAGCAGTTCTTC.